Below, 27 T cell receptor beta chains from the same sample are listed, as sequenced in a study of T cell responses to AZD1222 COVID-19 vaccine. Data came from immunoSEQ multiplex PCR; TCRdb stores just in-frame clones and leaves some out. This sample carries tens of thousands of clones, around nine tenths of them seen once, and the ten largest clones take roughly 3%. Sequenced material: peripheral blood, taken 28 days after the second AZD1222 dose. The receptors stem from an adult who received the AZD1222 COVID-19 vaccine.

The CDR3 region has the DNA TGTGCCAGCAGTCTCACGGGGACAGGGTCAGGGTATGGCTACACCTTC. It specifies CASSLTGTGSGYGYTF. This chain links TRBV27 with TRBJ1-2, with TRBD1 matching over 9 bases. The CDR3 length is 16 residues. From germline, CDR1 is MNHEY and CDR2 SMNVEV (reference sequence). J lost 5 bases, V lost 5 bases, and 12 bases had no gene match.

As concerns this clone: The junction shows a germline mismatch at one end, possibly a read error. This chain uses TRBV9 with TRBJ1-2; TRBD1 is a possible D gene (5 bases). CDR1 is SGDLS, CDR2 YYNGEE, per germline. The CDR3 length is 15 residues. CDR3 sequence: CASSDPPRGYAALFF. The DNA of the CDR3 is TGTGCCAGCAGCGACCCCCCCCGGGGGTACGCAGCCCTCTTCTTC.

The table lists this clone with a few counts. The chain uses TRBV6-5 and TRBJ1-5; 11 nucleotides align to TRBD1. The germline V gene has CDR1 MNHEY and CDR2 SVGAGI. This CDR3 comprises 14 residues. Trimming cost V 6 bases and J 9 bases; bases outside gene matches: 7. The CDR3 is CASRAGTGGRPQHF. The CDR3 DNA follows: TGTGCCAGCAGGGCCGGGACAGGGGGGCGGCCCCAGCATTTT.

CDR3 DNA sequence: TGTGCTAGTGGTTTGGTACTTCTTCCGGAGATAATGAATCCTAACTATGGCTACACCTTC. Protein product: CASGLVLLPEIMNPNYGYTF. The J gene is TRBJ1-2, the V gene TRBV12-5, with no clear D. Per the germline V gene, CDR1 is LGHNT and CDR2 is FRNRAP. V was trimmed by 0 bases and J by 0 bases, leaving 23 bases between them. This CDR3 is 20 amino acids long.

The chain carries TRBV30 and TRBJ1-6; possible D gene TRBD1, 5 bases. This CDR3 contains 14 residues. V dropped 6 bases and J dropped 8 bases, with 17 bases sitting between them. CDR1 is GTSNPN, CDR2 SVGIG, per germline (reference sequence). This CDR3 reads CACLAETGYSPLHF. Here the CDR3 DNA reads TGTGCCTGCCTGGCCGAAACAGGTTATTCACCCCTCCACTTT.

This chain uses TRBV19 with TRBJ1-5; 8 nucleotides line up with TRBD1. The CDR3 sequence is 14 residues long. V shed 1 base, J shed 6 bases, and the junction held 2 bases outside the gene matches. The germline CDR1 and CDR2 sequences are LNHDA and SQIVND (reference sequence). CDR3 sequence reads: CASSIAGGGQPQHF. For the CDR3, the DNA is TGTGCCAGTAGTATAGCAGGGGGCGGTCAGCCCCAGCATTTT.

The rearrangement uses TRBV18 and TRBJ2-5, with D unclear. CDR1 KGHSH and CDR2 LQKENI come from the germline V gene. V was cut by 4 bases and J by 4 bases, with 16 bases left in between. CDR3 length equals 15 residues. The CDR3 DNA is TGTGCCAGCTCACGCGATTCTGGGGTTGGAGAGACCCAGTACTTC. Protein sequence: CASSRDSGVGETQYF. Full variable domain (rest looked up from reference TRBV18 and TRBJ2-5): NAGVMQNPRHLVRRRGQEARLRCSPMKGHSHVYWYRQLPEEGLKFMVYLQKENIIDESGMPKERFSAEFPKEGPSILRIQQVVRGDSAAYFCASSRDSGVGETQYFGPGTRLLVL.

The rearrangement links TRBV18 to TRBJ1-2, with D tentatively TRBD1 (5 bases). Trimming left V 1 base short and J 0 bases short, with 12 bases between. The CDR3 has 16 residues. CDR1 is KGHSH and CDR2 is LQKENI in the germline V gene. The CDR3 region is CASSPLGQGPNYGYTF. CDR3 bases: TGTGCCAGCTCACCACTCGGGCAGGGCCCTAACTATGGCTACACCTTC.

This rearrangement joins TRBV18 to TRBJ1-5; D is ambiguous. The CDR3 extends over 16 amino acids. Per the germline V gene, CDR1 is KGHSH and CDR2 is LQKENI. V was shortened by 0 bases and J by 0 bases, with 9 bases between the two germline ends. The DNA of the CDR3 is TGTGCCAGCTCACCACCTGGAGGAAATAGCAATCAGCCCCAGCATTTT. Translation gives CASSPPGGNSNQPQHF. Based on the CDR3 plus reference TRBV18 and TRBJ1-5, the full variable domain is NAGVMQNPRHLVRRRGQEARLRCSPMKGHSHVYWYRQLPEEGLKFMVYLQKENIIDESGMPKERFSAEFPKEGPSILRIQQVVRGDSAAYFCASSPPGGNSNQPQHFGDGTRLSIL.

CDR3 in amino acids: CASSPKIIHSDFISPLHF. The DNA of the CDR3 is TGTGCCAGCAGCCCCAAGATCATACACAGCGACTTTATTTCACCCCTCCACTTT. V gene TRBV4-2 combines with J gene TRBJ1-6; no clear D. The CDR3 contains 18 residues. Deletions cut 4 bases from V and 9 bases from J, with 25 bases between. The germline CDR1 and CDR2 sequences are LGHNA and YNFKEQ.

The chain recombines TRBV7-3 with TRBJ2-6; no clear D gene. CDR1 and CDR2 from the germline V gene are SGHTA and FQGTGA. CDR3 size: 16 residues. V dropped 5 bases and J dropped 0 bases, with 11 bases sitting between them. DNA of the CDR3: TGTGCCAGCAGCCTCCGTAGTAGCTCTGGGGCCAACGTCCTGACTTTC. It is translated as CASSLRSSSGANVLTF.

This chain connects TRBV27 to TRBJ1-1; 7 bases agree with TRBD1. This CDR3 contains 16 residues. CDR1 is MNHEY, CDR2 SMNVEV, per germline (reference sequence). After removal of 4 bases from V and 0 bases from J, the junction contained 8 bases not matched to a gene. The CDR3 here is CASSSGQPLMNTEAFF. The DNA of the CDR3 is TGTGCCAGCAGTTCGGGACAGCCACTCATGAACACTGAAGCTTTCTTT.

V and J are TRBV5-1 and TRBJ2-2, with D tentatively TRBD1 (6 bases). Germline CDR1 and CDR2: SGHRS and YFSETQ. Trimming removed 5 bases from V and 3 bases from J, with 17 bases in between. The CDR3 is 16 residues long. DNA of the CDR3: TGCGCCAGCAGGGCCACAGGGTTTGGCGACACCGGGGAGCTGTTTTTT. This gives the protein CASRATGFGDTGELFF.

This clone is a singleton in its sample. The rearrangement joins TRBV11-2 to TRBJ2-7; 13 nucleotides agree with TRBD2. J lost 0 bases, V lost 0 bases, and 2 bases had no gene match. Germline values: CDR1 SGHAT, CDR2 FQNNGV. This CDR3 contains 17 residues. The CDR3 reads CASSLEGLAGVSYEQYF. The CDR3, as DNA: TGTGCCAGCAGCTTAGAAGGACTAGCGGGGGTCTCCTACGAGCAGTACTTC.

For the CDR3, the DNA is TGTGCCAGCAGTTACTCGTCGGAGCTATACTATGGCTACACCTTC. It yields the protein CASSYSSELYYGYTF. V gene TRBV6-2 or TRBV6-3 combines with J gene TRBJ1-2; D gene ambiguous. V lost 0 bases, J lost 3 bases, and 11 bases lay in between. Germline V CDR1 and CDR2: MNHEY, SVGEGT. The CDR3 runs to 15 residues.

The chain couples TRBV11-2 to TRBJ1-4; 7 bases are a match to TRBD1. The CDR3 has 15 amino acids. Germline V gene sequence: CDR1 SGHAT, CDR2 FQNNGV. The V and J ends lost 2 bases and 3 bases, in that order; junction bases with no gene match: 3. The CDR3 loop is CASSLTGTANEKLFF. DNA for the CDR3: TGTGCCAGCAGCTTAACTGGGACAGCTAATGAAAAACTGTTTTTT.

The chain joins TRBV18 to TRBJ1-2, with TRBD1 as a possible D gene (6 bases). This CDR3 has 17 residues. V was shortened by 3 bases and J by 2 bases, with 19 bases between the two germline ends. From germline, CDR1 is KGHSH and CDR2 LQKENI. The CDR3 protein is CASSPLGQSEGNYGYTF. The CDR3 coding sequence is TGTGCCAGCTCACCCCTAGGACAGTCCGAAGGGAACTATGGCTACACCTTC.

CDR3 in amino acids: CASSQSTSATDTQYF. CDR3 DNA sequence: TGTGCCAGCAGCCAATCCACTAGCGCTACAGATACGCAGTATTTT. This rearrangement joins TRBV7-8 to TRBJ2-3, with 7 bases that match TRBD2. Germline V gene data show CDR1 as SGHVS and CDR2 as FQNEAQ. The CDR3 is 15 residues long. After removal of 5 bases from V and 3 bases from J, the junction contained 8 bases not matched to a gene.

V and J are TRBV24-1 and TRBJ2-7; D unclear. Germline V gene sequence: CDR1 KGHDR, CDR2 SFDVKD. V was clipped by 1 base and J by 7 bases, with 10 bases between them. CDR3 length equals 13 residues. CDR3 sequence reads: CATSDFPGLEQYF. Written as DNA, the CDR3 is TGTGCCACCAGTGATTTCCCGGGTCTGGAGCAGTACTTC.

The V and J genes are TRBV7-9 and TRBJ1-2; D ambiguous. The V gene lost 1 base and the J gene lost 6 bases, with 15 bases spanning the gap. The germline CDR1 and CDR2 sequences are SEHNR and FQNEAQ (reference sequence). The CDR3 is 15 residues long. The CDR3: CASSLGGGQRNGYTF. In nucleotides, the CDR3 is TGTGCCAGCAGCTTAGGGGGAGGGCAGAGGAATGGCTACACCTTC.

The chain is built from TRBV7-2 and TRBJ1-5, with no clear D. CDR3 length: 16 amino acids. Germline V lookup: CDR1 SGHTA, CDR2 FQGNSA. Trimming took off 5 bases at V and 4 bases at J, with 18 bases between the two ends. The CDR3 coding sequence is TGTGCCAGCAGCCCTGACATCTCGGCAGTTAATCAGCCCCAGCATTTT. Translated, it gives CASSPDISAVNQPQHF.

This clone occurred once. The chain uses TRBV6-1 and TRBJ1-1; D ambiguous. V was pared by 0 bases and J by 5 bases, with 4 bases between. The germline CDR1 and CDR2 sequences are MNHNS and SASEGT. The CDR3 sequence is 12 residues long. CDR3 protein: CASSEAGTEAFF. CDR3 bases: TGTGCCAGCAGTGAAGCAGGAACTGAAGCTTTCTTT.

Here the CDR3 reads CASSLTVSNTEAFF. Written as DNA, the CDR3 is TGTGCCAGCAGCTTGACAGTATCGAACACTGAAGCTTTCTTT. The chain combines TRBV7-2 with TRBJ1-1; D is perhaps TRBD1 (5 bases). CDR1 is SGHTA and CDR2 is FQGNSA in the germline V gene. The CDR3 is made up of 14 amino acids. Trimming shortened V by 3 bases and J by 1 base, and 9 bases separated the two germline ends.

The CDR3 sequence: CASSPRGQGGTGELFF. DNA of the CDR3: TGCGCCAGCAGCCCCCGGGGACAGGGGGGCACCGGGGAGCTGTTTTTT. The genes are TRBV5-1 and TRBJ2-2; 11 bases map to TRBD1. Germline assignment: CDR1 SGHRS and CDR2 YFSETQ. V shed 4 bases and J 4 bases; nucleotides not matched to a gene: 6. The CDR3 is 16 residues long.

The chain employs TRBV4-3 and TRBJ2-6; no clear D gene. The germline gives CDR1 LGHNA, CDR2 YSLEER. Trimming removed 0 bases at V and 0 bases at J, with 9 bases between. This CDR3 region has 17 residues. This CDR3 is CASSQEATPSGANVLTF. The DNA for the CDR3 is TGCGCCAGCAGCCAAGAGGCCACTCCCTCTGGGGCCAACGTCCTGACTTTC.

The genes are TRBV4-2 and TRBJ1-2; D ambiguous. Germline V gives CDR1 LGHNA, CDR2 YNFKEQ. The CDR3 has 16 amino acids. Trimming shortened V by 0 bases and J by 1 base, and 12 bases separated the two germline ends. In nucleotides, the CDR3 is TGTGCCAGCAGCCAAGAAGTACCTGGCGATAACTATGGCTACACCTTC. Translation gives CASSQEVPGDNYGYTF.

The chain carries TRBV19 and TRBJ1-1; possible D gene TRBD1, 5 bases. Germline CDR1 reads LNHDA; CDR2 reads SQIVND (reference sequence). The CDR3 consists of 20 residues. Trimming took 0 bases from V and 5 from J, leaving 28 bases between them. The CDR3 DNA follows: TGTGCCAGTAGTATAGATGGTTTTTCGGGCTCAGGGTGGCGGACGACTGAAGCTTTCTTT. This codes for CASSIDGFSGSGWRTTEAFF.